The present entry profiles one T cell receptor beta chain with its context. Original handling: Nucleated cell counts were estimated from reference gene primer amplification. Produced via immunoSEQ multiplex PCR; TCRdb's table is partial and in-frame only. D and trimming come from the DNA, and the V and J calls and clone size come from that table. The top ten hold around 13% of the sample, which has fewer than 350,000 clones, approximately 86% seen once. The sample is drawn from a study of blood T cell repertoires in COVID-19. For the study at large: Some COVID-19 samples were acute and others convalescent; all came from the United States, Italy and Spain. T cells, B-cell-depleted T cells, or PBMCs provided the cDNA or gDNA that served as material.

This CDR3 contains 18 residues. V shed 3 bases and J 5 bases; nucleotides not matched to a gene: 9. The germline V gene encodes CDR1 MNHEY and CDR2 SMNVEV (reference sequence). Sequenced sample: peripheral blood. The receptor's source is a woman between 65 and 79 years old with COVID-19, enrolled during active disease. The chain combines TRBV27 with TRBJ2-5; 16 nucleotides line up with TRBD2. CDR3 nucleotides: TGTGCCAGCAGTTTTTCTCCGGGACTAGCGGGGGGGCTTGAGACCCAGTACTTC. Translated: CASSFSPGLAGGLETQYF.